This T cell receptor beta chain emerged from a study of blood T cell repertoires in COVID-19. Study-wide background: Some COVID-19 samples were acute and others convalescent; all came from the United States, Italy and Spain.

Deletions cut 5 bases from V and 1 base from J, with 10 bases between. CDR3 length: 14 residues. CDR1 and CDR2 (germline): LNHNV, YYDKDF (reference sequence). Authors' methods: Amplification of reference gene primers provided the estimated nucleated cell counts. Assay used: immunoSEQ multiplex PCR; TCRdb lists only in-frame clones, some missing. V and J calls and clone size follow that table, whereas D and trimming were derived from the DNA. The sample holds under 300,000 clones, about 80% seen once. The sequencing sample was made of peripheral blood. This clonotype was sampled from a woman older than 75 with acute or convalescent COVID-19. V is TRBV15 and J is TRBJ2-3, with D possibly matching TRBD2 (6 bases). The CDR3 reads CATSVGGGTDTQYF. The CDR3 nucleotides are TGTGCCACCAGCGTCGGGGGTGGCACAGATACGCAGTATTTT.